The rows below give T cell receptor beta chains drawn from one sample of a study of technical replicates of blood from a few donors. The method was immunoSEQ multiplex PCR; TCRdb's version includes in-frame clones alone and lacks a portion of them. Among 74,000 or so clones listed, 90% to 97% were seen once. The sample comprised T cells isolated from PBMCs. All receptors derive from a human donor in good health. Each CDR3 is given with its conserved first and last residue. A D gene is named only where the DNA matches it firmly. Rows may omit the clone size; those that give it use once, few, many or a size class.

>TRBJ2-1|TRBV6-1|TRBD1|NA
TGTGCCAGCAGTGACCGGGACAGGGGGAACAATGAGCAGTTCTTC
CASSDRDRGNNEQFF
>TRBJ2-1|TRBV29-1|TRBD2|NA
TGCAGCGTCTCCGGGACTAGCGGGGTAAACCACAATGAGCAGTTCTTC
CSVSGTSGVNHNEQFF
>TRBJ1-2|TRBV28|NA|NA
TGTGCCAGCAGTTTACAACGGAGGTATGGCTACACCTTC
CASSLQRRYGYTF
>TRBJ1-1|TRBV25-1|TRBD1|NA
TGTGCCAGCAGTGGCGTCCCCCCGGGACAGGGGATGAACACTGAAGCTTTCTTT
CASSGVPPGQGMNTEAFF
>TRBJ2-7|TRBV4-1|NA|NA
TGCGCCAGCAGCCAACAGACAGGTCGATCGTACGAGCAGTACTTC
CASSQQTGRSYEQYF
>TRBJ2-3|TRBV11-3|NA|NA
TGTGCCAGCAGCTTAGATCAGGGCGGGGCCACAGATACGCAGTATTTT
CASSLDQGGATDTQYF
>TRBJ1-2|TRBV19|NA|NA
TGTGCCAGTAGTATACCACAGGGAGCTAACTATGGCTACACCTTC
CASSIPQGANYGYTF
>TRBJ2-5|TRBV7-9|NA|NA
TGTGCCAGCAGCTTTTCCGGGGGGCTCAGGGAGACCCAGTACTTC
CASSFSGGLRETQYF
>TRBJ2-1|TRBV9|TRBD2|NA
TGTGCCAGCAGCCTTGGACTAGCCGTACCCTACAATGAGCAGTTCTTC
CASSLGLAVPYNEQFF
>TRBJ1-1|TRBV11-1|NA|NA
TGTGCCAGCAGCTTAGTTTCGCGGGACACTGAAGCTTTCTTT
CASSLVSRDTEAFF
>TRBJ2-1|TRBV5-4|TRBD2|NA
TGTGCCAGCAGCCCAGGGACTAGCGGAAATGAGCAGTTCTTC
CASSPGTSGNEQFF
>TRBJ1-2|TRBV5-4|TRBD1|NA
TGTGCCAGCAGCATAGGGGGCGCGGGGTCCGGCTACACCTTC
CASSIGGAGSGYTF
>TRBJ1-6|TRBV7-3|NA|once
TGTGCCAGCAGCTTAAAGGCGGATTCACCCCTCCACTTT
CASSLKADSPLHF
>TRBJ1-5|TRBV5-5|TRBD1|NA
TGTGCCAGCAGCTTAGGACAGGAGCAGCCCCAGCATTTT
CASSLGQEQPQHF
>TRBJ2-5|TRBV5-4|NA|NA
TGTGCCAGCAGCTTGGCCCTGGGGGGGCCTCAAGAGACCCAGTACTTC
CASSLALGGPQETQYF